Listed below are T cell receptor beta chains from one sample, sequenced in a study of Graves' ophthalmopathy and Graves' hyperthyroidism. Using its own MiXCR run on the multiplex PCR reads, TCRdb lists one record per CDR3 protein. The repertoire includes approximately 640,000 distinct CDR3 sequences, about 38% of them detected once, and over 2.5% sits in the top ten. Sequencing was performed on peripheral blood. The source of these receptors is an adult man with Graves' ophthalmopathy. CDR3s include the opening cysteine and the closing phenylalanine or tryptophan. D genes are given only for firm matches. Some rows mark clone size as missing; the rest say once, few, many or name a class of expanded clone.

D,V,size,J,DNA,CDR3
TRBD1,TRBV10-3,many,TRBJ2-5,TGTGCCATCAGTGCCGCCGGGACAGGGGGCGTAGAGACCCAGTACTTC,CAISAAGTGGVETQYF
TRBD1,TRBV10-3,-,TRBJ2-7,TGTGCCATCAGTGGGGACAGCGCCTCCTACGAGCAGTACTTC,CAISGDSASYEQYF
TRBD1,TRBV6-5,-,TRBJ2-6,TGTGCCAGCAGTTACGCGCAACAGGGGATGGGTGGGGCCAACGTCCTGACTTTC,CASSYAQQGMGGANVLTF
-,TRBV25-1,-,TRBJ1-6,TGTGCCAGCAGTGAGGGGGGGGGGGAGACTACCCTCCACTTT,CASSEGGGETTLHF
TRBD2,TRBV29-1,many,TRBJ2-5,TGCAGCGTTGAGGCGGGGGGCCCCCAAGAGACCCAGTACTTC,CSVEAGGPQETQYF
TRBD1,TRBV15,-,TRBJ1-5,TGTGCCACCAGCAGGTCAAGACAGGGCCACCGGGATAGCAATCAGCCCCAGCATTTT,CATSRSRQGHRDSNQPQHF
TRBD2,TRBV15,once,TRBJ2-5,TGTGCCACCAGCCGAGGACTAGCGGGAGCTCGGGAGACCCAGTACTTC,CATSRGLAGARETQYF
-,TRBV2,-,TRBJ1-4,TGTGCCAGTGGGGGGACGGTATTCTCGGGTGAAAAACTGTTTTTT,CASGGTVFSGEKLFF
TRBD1,TRBV4-1,-,TRBJ1-5,TGCGCCAGCAGCCACGACAGGGGTCGTCAGCCCCAGCATTTT,CASSHDRGRQPQHF
-,TRBV3-1,-,TRBJ2-2,TGCGCCAGCAGCCAAGACGACGCGAACACCGGGGAGCTGTTTTTT,CASSQDDANTGELFF
TRBD1,TRBV25-1,-,TRBJ1-2,TGTGCCAGCAGTATCCCGGGACAGGGAATCTATGGCTACACCTTC,CASSIPGQGIYGYTF
-,TRBV7-2,many,TRBJ2-6,TGTGCCAGCAGCTTAGCGATCCGCAGCTCTGGGGCCAACGTCCTGACTTTC,CASSLAIRSSGANVLTF
TRBD2,TRBV2,-,TRBJ2-1,TGTGCCAGCACTCGGACTAGCGGGAACTCCTACAATGAGCAGTTCTTC,CASTRTSGNSYNEQFF
-,TRBV28,-,TRBJ2-7,TGTGCCAGCAGTTTACAAGGGCTAGCTGGACCCTACGAGCAGTACTTC,CASSLQGLAGPYEQYF
-,TRBV5-1,few,TRBJ1-1,TGCGCCAGCAGCTTGGTGGTGATGAGGGGTGTTTTCACTGAAGCTTTCTTT,CASSLVVMRGVFTEAFF
-,TRBV3-1,-,TRBJ2-5,TGTGCCAGCAGCCAAGAAATCGAGGTTTTACAAGAGACCCAGTACTTC,CASSQEIEVLQETQYF
TRBD1,TRBV10-3,-,TRBJ2-7,TGTGCCATCAGTGGGGCAGGGGGCGCTTACGAGCAGTACTTC,CAISGAGGAYEQYF
-,TRBV5-8,few,TRBJ1-2,TGTGCCAGCAGCTCGCCCACACTTAACTATGGCTACACCTTC,CASSSPTLNYGYTF
-,TRBV20-1,-,TRBJ1-4,TGCAGTGCTATAGTGGGGGTTACTAATGAAAAACTGTTTTTT,CSAIVGVTNEKLFF
-,TRBV25-1,-,TRBJ1-4,TGTGCCAGCAGTGAGAAGGTCGGGGAACTGTTTTTT,CASSEKVGELFF
-,TRBV20-1,many,TRBJ2-7,TGCAGTGCAGCCGAGGCGAGTAGCGGAATCTACGAGCAGTACTTC,CSAAEASSGIYEQYF
-,TRBV10-3,many,TRBJ2-7,TGTGCCATCAGTGAGTCGTCGACGCTCTACGAGCAGTACTTC,CAISESSTLYEQYF
-,TRBV29-1,many,TRBJ1-2,TGCAGCGTTGGACAGCGTAACTATGGCTACACCTTC,CSVGQRNYGYTF
TRBD1,TRBV27,-,TRBJ2-3,TGTGCCAGCAGTTCCAGGGACAGAACAGATACGCAGTATTTT,CASSSRDRTDTQYF
-,TRBV25-1,-,TRBJ2-5,TGTGCCAGCGTGGGGGGTAGACAGCTCCAAGAGACCCAGTACTTC,CASVGGRQLQETQYF
-,TRBV2,once,TRBJ2-5,TGTGCCAGCAGGCCGGACTACCAAGAGACCCAGTACTTC,CASRPDYQETQYF
-,TRBV30,few,TRBJ2-2,TGTGCCCGAATGGGGGCCGGGGAGCTGTTTTTT,CARMGAGELFF
-,TRBV10-3,many,TRBJ2-6,TGTGCCATCAGTGGGGGCTCTGGGGCCAACGTCCTGACTTTC,CAISGGSGANVLTF